The source of this T cell receptor beta chain is a study of shared clonotypes between healthy human individuals. Whole-study context: The study enrolled a couple of women and a few men aged 18 to 49.

Germline V CDR1 and CDR2: SEHNR, FQNEAQ (reference sequence). CDR3 length equals 15 residues. V lost 3 bases, J lost 6 bases, and 16 bases lay in between. Method: immunoSEQ multiplex PCR; TCRdb's copy keeps in-frame clones and lacks some. The table lists some 1.1 million clones, approximately 80% of them singletons. This clone was seen a handful of times. Its antigen is unknown. General observations from the study: In contrast to clonotypes shared by all four donors, non-shared clonotypes had lower generation probabilities. Four donors shared 4.5% to 6.5% of their naive CD4 clonotypes. Among the subsets, naive ones generally showed larger estimated richness than memory ones.

This sequence joins TRBV7-9 and TRBJ2-3, with D maybe TRBD2 (5 bases). The sequence derives from a man between 18 and 29 years old in good health. Some clones in this sample may be carry-over from other donors' samples. Sequencing input: memory CD4+ T cells from PBMCs. Subset meaning: CD45RA-negative fraction. The CDR3, as DNA: TGTGCCAGCAGCTTCGCAGGTACGACGGGGGATACGCAGTATTTT. This sequence encodes CASSFAGTTGDTQYF.